The rows below give T cell receptor beta chains drawn from one sample of a study of breast tumors, draining lymph nodes, adjacent tissues. TCRdb re-derived calls from the multiplex PCR reads in MiXCR, one entry per CDR3 protein. The table includes around 120,000 distinct CDR3 sequences, nearly 20% detected once. The sequenced sample was axillary lymph node tissue. All receptors derive from a female donor with breast cancer. Some clones in this sample may be carry-over from other donors' samples. Both conserved end residues are part of each CDR3. Clone size is given for some rows only: seen once, a few or many times, or a class if the clone is expanded.

>TRBJ2-3|TRBV2|many
CASSGAGVTDTQYF
>TRBJ2-3|TRBV9|many
CASSVAEDTQYF
>TRBJ2-1|TRBV19|-
CASSPWSQSYNEQFF
>TRBJ2-1|TRBV19|many
CASGKGQVGGWNEQFF
>TRBJ1-6|TRBV20-1|many
CSASLGFSSPLHF
>TRBJ1-2|TRBV5-1|many
CASRRRQADYGYTF
>TRBJ1-5|TRBV4-1|-
CASSQDTPNQPQHF
>TRBJ1-1|TRBV4-1|many
CASSQDPYRVNTEAFF
>TRBJ2-4|TRBV5-1|-
CASSLQGENIQYF
>TRBJ1-4|TRBV5-8|many
CASSFGMGTNEKLFF
>TRBJ1-6|TRBV2|many
CATRGRGNSPLHF
>TRBJ2-2|TRBV20-1|many
CSAIGQGGNGELFF
>TRBJ2-1|TRBV5-1|many
CASSFLDSSYNEQFF
>TRBJ1-4|TRBV2|many
CASKTDSNEKLFF
>TRBJ1-6|TRBV6-1|many
CASSKDRPDNSPLHF
>TRBJ1-1|TRBV3-1|-
CASSQQGERAEAFF
>TRBJ1-4|TRBV4-2|many
CASSQAVRNEKLFF
>TRBJ1-4|TRBV12-3/TRBV12-4|many
CASSLDRNKSPLFF
>TRBJ1-5|TRBV15|many
CATSRDYGLDQPQHF
>TRBJ2-7|TRBV11-2|many
CASSLAWDGFPYEQYF
>TRBJ2-3|TRBV7-3|many
CASSRGAGPTDTQYF
>TRBJ1-6|TRBV18|few
CASSPVASSSYNSPLHF
>TRBJ2-5|TRBV30|few
CAWSLVGGNQETQYF
>TRBJ2-1|TRBV20-1|many
CSARDFGRDNEQFF
>TRBJ1-5|TRBV19|-
CASSINPGTVGGNQPQHF
>TRBJ1-4|TRBV18|-
CASSPQGRGSEKLFF
>TRBJ1-4|TRBV24-1|many
CATSDPGLETEKLFF
>TRBJ2-2|TRBV7-2|many
CASSLSGTGAGELFF
>TRBJ1-2|TRBV18|many
CASSPDNYGYTF
>TRBJ2-6|TRBV29-1|many
CSVKSGANVLTF
>TRBJ1-4|TRBV29-1|many
CSVEGSGNEKLFF
>TRBJ2-5|TRBV5-5|many
CASSLEGQTQETQYF
>TRBJ2-3|TRBV2|many
CASMTDTQYF
>TRBJ2-5|TRBV3-1|many
CASSQARGGGETQYF
>TRBJ2-5|TRBV7-2|many
CASGGGPQETQYF
>TRBJ2-1|TRBV2|-
CASGGDGVGQFF
>TRBJ2-1|TRBV9|many
CASSVGVGANEQFF
>TRBJ2-1|TRBV5-1|many
CASSITGGSEQFF
>TRBJ1-3|TRBV20-1|-
CSASKEFTLDTIYF
>TRBJ2-6|TRBV24-1|many
CATSDPPGGPGAGANVLTF
>TRBJ2-7|TRBV6-1|many
CASSGRGLGYEQYF
>TRBJ2-2|TRBV7-6|-
CASSLTGGNTGELFF
>TRBJ2-3|TRBV12-3/TRBV12-4|many
CASKPGLAGGGTDTQYF
>TRBJ1-2|TRBV3-1|-
CASSAGTALYYTF
>TRBJ1-3|TRBV28|-
CASSRDIPGNTIYF
>TRBJ2-7|TRBV20-1|many
CSARDHDRGSLYEQYF
>TRBJ2-3|TRBV19|many
CASSSWREGTDTQYF
>TRBJ1-2|TRBV12-3/TRBV12-4|many
CASSFWGDAHGYTF